This is a list of T cell receptor beta chains from one sample in a study of blood T cell repertoires in COVID-19. The data were produced by immunoSEQ multiplex PCR, yet TCRdb's version contains in-frame clones alone and is incomplete. The top ten clones hold 6% to 7% of a sample with roughly 300,000 clones, about nine tenths of them seen once. The source material was peripheral blood. These receptors were collected from a woman between 25 and 40 years old with COVID-19, enrolled during active disease. The CDR3 runs from the conserved cysteine through the conserved F or W. A D gene is named only where the DNA matches it firmly. Not every row has a clone size; where given, it reads once, few, many or a size class.

V gene	D gene	J gene	clone size	CDR3 DNA	CDR3 protein
TRBV6-5	TRBD2	TRBJ2-1	NA	TGTGCCAGCAGTTCAACTAGCGGTCCCTACAATGAGCAGTTCTTC	CASSSTSGPYNEQFF
TRBV12-3/TRBV12-4	NA	TRBJ1-2	NA	TGTGCCAGCAGTTTTGGCCAGGTCCATGGCTACACCTTC	CASSFGQVHGYTF
TRBV28	NA	TRBJ1-1	NA	TGTGCCAGCAGTTCCTACAGGAGCACTGAAGCTTTCTTT	CASSSYRSTEAFF
TRBV10-3	TRBD1	TRBJ1-3	NA	TGTGCCATCAGTGACATCCAGGGGGCGTCTGGAAACACCATATATTTT	CAISDIQGASGNTIYF
TRBV7-9	NA	TRBJ2-2	NA	TGTGCCAGCAGCTATCCCAGGGCCGGCACCGGGGAGCTGTTTTTT	CASSYPRAGTGELFF
TRBV30	NA	TRBJ2-3	once	TGTGCCTGGAGCCCACCGGGACTTTTCTTCACAGATACGCAGTATTTT	CAWSPPGLFFTDTQYF
TRBV5-5	TRBD1	TRBJ2-7	NA	TGTGCCAGCAGCTTGGTGGCAGGGGGTTGGGAGCAGTACTTC	CASSLVAGGWEQYF
TRBV28	NA	TRBJ1-1	NA	TGTGCCAGCAGTCAAACGGGAGCGAACACTGAAGCTTTCTTT	CASSQTGANTEAFF
TRBV6-5	TRBD1	TRBJ1-4	once	TGTGCCAGCTCGGGACAGCTCGGTGAAAAACTGTTTTTT	CASSGQLGEKLFF
TRBV10-3	TRBD1	TRBJ2-7	NA	TGTGCCATCAGTACCAGGGGGCAGGACGAGCAGTACTTC	CAISTRGQDEQYF
TRBV4-1	TRBD2	TRBJ2-7	NA	TGCGCCAGCAGCCGCCACCCTAGCGGGAGCACCTACGAGCAGTACTTC	CASSRHPSGSTYEQYF
TRBV7-3	TRBD1	TRBJ2-1	NA	TGTGCCAGCAGCCCGGGGACAGGGGTTCAGTTCTTC	CASSPGTGVQFF
TRBV4-3	NA	TRBJ2-1	NA	TGCGCCAGCAGCCAAGGGCACAAAAGCAATGAGCAGTTCTTC	CASSQGHKSNEQFF
TRBV7-2	TRBD2	TRBJ2-7	few	TGTGCCAGCAGCCCGAAGGGACTAGCAATTAATGGGGAGCAGTACTTC	CASSPKGLAINGEQYF
TRBV27	NA	TRBJ2-5	few	TGTGCCAGCAGTCTCGGGATTGGGCGGGAACGGGAGACCCAGTACTTC	CASSLGIGRERETQYF
TRBV18	NA	TRBJ1-2	many	TGTGCCAGCTCACCTACAGACAGTAATGGCTACACCTTC	CASSPTDSNGYTF
TRBV11-2	TRBD1	TRBJ1-1	NA	TGTGCCAGCAGCTTAGAGGGGACAGGGGTCACTGAAGCTTTCTTT	CASSLEGTGVTEAFF
TRBV18	NA	TRBJ1-1	NA	TGTGCCAGCTCGCGACAGTCGAACACTGAAGCTTTCTTT	CASSRQSNTEAFF
TRBV2	TRBD1	TRBJ1-2	once	TGTGCCAGCAGTAGACAGGGGGCGGACTATGGCTACACCTTC	CASSRQGADYGYTF
TRBV6-4	TRBD2	TRBJ2-2	NA	TGTGCCAGCAGGAGACTAGCGGGAGGGCCAATCACCGGGGAGCTGTTTTTT	CASRRLAGGPITGELFF
TRBV6-1	NA	TRBJ2-4	NA	TGTGCCAGCAGTGAAGCTGGCCAGGGCTTTGCCAAAAACATTCAGTACTTC	CASSEAGQGFAKNIQYF
TRBV29-1	TRBD2	TRBJ2-2	NA	TGCAGCGTTGAAACTAGCGGGAGACCCGGGGAGCTGTTTTTT	CSVETSGRPGELFF
TRBV7-9	NA	TRBJ1-2	NA	TGTGCCAGCAGCTTAGCTTCGGCGGGGATGCATGGCTACACCTTC	CASSLASAGMHGYTF
TRBV7-2	TRBD1	TRBJ1-6	once	TGTGCCAGCAGCTTCAACAGGGGAGGATCACCCCTCCACTTT	CASSFNRGGSPLHF
TRBV5-1	TRBD1	TRBJ1-2	NA	TGCGCCAGCAGCTCGGGACAGGGCTTCTATGGCTACACCTTC	CASSSGQGFYGYTF
TRBV5-1	NA	TRBJ2-1	NA	TGCGCCAGCAGCTTGCCCCAAAGGGGGGGAAATTCATACAATGAGCAGTTCTTC	CASSLPQRGGNSYNEQFF
TRBV5-1	NA	TRBJ2-2	NA	TGCGCCAGCAGCGCGGACGGGAGACAGACCGGGGAGCTGTTTTTT	CASSADGRQTGELFF
TRBV6-1	TRBD1	TRBJ2-7	NA	TGTGCCAGCAGTGACGCCGGGACAGGATCCTACGAGCAGTACTTC	CASSDAGTGSYEQYF
TRBV9	NA	TRBJ2-7	once	TGTGCCAGCAGCAGGGCACAGGGAGTTGGCGAGCAGTACTTC	CASSRAQGVGEQYF
TRBV5-1	NA	TRBJ1-4	NA	TGCGCCAGCAGCTTGACAGAAACAACTAATGAAAAACTGTTTTTT	CASSLTETTNEKLFF
TRBV10-3	TRBD2	TRBJ2-1	once	TGTGCCATCAGTGAGTTTAGCGGGAGTTGGTTAGATGAGCAGTTCTTC	CAISEFSGSWLDEQFF
TRBV5-1	TRBD1	TRBJ1-1	NA	TGCGCCAGCAGCTCACAGGGGGCCCCAACTGAAGCTTTCTTT	CASSSQGAPTEAFF
TRBV21-1	NA	TRBJ2-7	NA	TGTGCCAGCAGCAAAGTAAGACTATACCCCCTCTCCTACGAGCAGTACTTC	CASSKVRLYPLSYEQYF
TRBV10-3	NA	TRBJ1-1	once	TGTGCCATCAGCCCAAACCCACAGGGTCCCAGGTACACTGAAGCTTTCTTT	CAISPNPQGPRYTEAFF
TRBV5-1	TRBD2	TRBJ2-3	NA	TGCGCCAGCAGCACCGGGACTACTGAAGAGGATAACACAGATACGCAGTATTTT	CASSTGTTEEDNTDTQYF
TRBV28	NA	TRBJ1-4	few	TGTGCCAGCAGTTTGAGGAGGGGAAGGGAAAAACTGTTTTTT	CASSLRRGREKLFF
TRBV9	TRBD1	TRBJ1-1	NA	TGTGCCAGCAGCTTCCTAGGACAGGGGGCGCCTGAAGCTTTCTTT	CASSFLGQGAPEAFF
TRBV30	TRBD1	TRBJ1-4	NA	TGTGCCTGGAGTAGAAAACAGGGGGACGAAAAACTGTTTTTT	CAWSRKQGDEKLFF
TRBV6-2/TRBV6-3	NA	TRBJ2-1	few	TGTGCCAGCAGCCTCCGGGGGAAAGCCACAGGTGAGCAGTTCTTC	CASSLRGKATGEQFF
TRBV5-6	NA	TRBJ2-7	NA	TGTGCCAGCAGCTTGGGTGGGAGCCCCAGCGAGCAGTACTTC	CASSLGGSPSEQYF
TRBV28	NA	TRBJ1-3	few	TGTGCCAGCAGTGGGGAGTCGGGGGCTGGAAACACCATATATTTT	CASSGESGAGNTIYF
TRBV18	TRBD1	TRBJ2-7	NA	TGTGCCAGCTCACCCGGGACAGGGGTCCTCGAGCAGTACTTC	CASSPGTGVLEQYF
TRBV2	TRBD1	TRBJ1-2	NA	TGTGCCAGTGTGACAGGGTATGGCTACACCTTC	CASVTGYGYTF
TRBV3-1/TRBV3-2	NA	TRBJ2-7	NA	TGTGCCAGCAGCCAAGCGGAGTACGAGCAGTACTTC	CASSQAEYEQYF
TRBV7-9	NA	TRBJ1-6	once	TGTGCCAGCAGCTTAGGTCCAGACCTCCACTTT	CASSLGPDLHF
TRBV29-1	TRBD1	TRBJ2-5	NA	TGCAGCGTGACCCGGACAGGGAGAGAGACCCAGTACTTC	CSVTRTGRETQYF
TRBV5-1	TRBD2	TRBJ2-2	NA	TGCGCCAGCAGCTTGATTGGATTAGCGGGGGCGAACACCGGGGAGCTGTTTTTT	CASSLIGLAGANTGELFF
TRBV6-4	NA	TRBJ1-2	NA	TGTGCCAGTTCCCGGGCCTCCAGCGGCTATGGCTACACCTTC	CASSRASSGYGYTF
TRBV6-5	TRBD1	TRBJ1-1	NA	TGTGCCAGCAGAAGACAGGGAATGAACACTGAAGCTTTCTTT	CASRRQGMNTEAFF
TRBV3-1/TRBV3-2	TRBD2	TRBJ2-1	once	TGTGCCAGCAGCCGAGAGCTAGCGGGAGGACCCCATGAGCAGTTCTTC	CASSRELAGGPHEQFF
TRBV28	NA	TRBJ1-5	NA	TGTGCCAGCAGTTTATTGCAGACTTATCAGCCCCAGCATTTT	CASSLLQTYQPQHF
TRBV4-1	NA	TRBJ2-7	NA	TGCGCCAGCAGCCAAGATAGAGGCGGGACGTCCTACGAGCAGTACTTC	CASSQDRGGTSYEQYF
TRBV28	NA	TRBJ2-7	once	TGTGCCAGCAGCTTCCCACTCCGGGGAAAGAAGCACTACGAGCAGTACTTC	CASSFPLRGKKHYEQYF